This note documents a single T cell receptor (beta chain) sequence. What it binds is unknown. One end of the junction fails to match germline, which may point to a read error. These data originate in a study of cytomegalovirus exposure and HLA in healthy donors. Study details: An analysis done earlier identified about 120 million unique TCR beta sequences from about 179 million T cells.

Findings and limits, study-wide: An Asian-associated ancestry cluster reportedly showed fewer N-insertions than the approximately 600-donor mean in a later analysis. The analysis excluded some indistinguishable V segments, including TRBV6-2 and TRBV6-3.

The PCR had 60 Vbeta and 13 Jbeta primers. Produced via immunoSEQ multiplex PCR; TCRdb's table is partial and in-frame only. The data contain around 140,000 clones, about 80% of them singletons. At sampling all donors were nominally healthy, likely with unrecorded immune exposures. CDR1 is SGDLS and CDR2 is YYNGEE in the germline V gene. The CDR3 consists of 17 residues. The source is a female donor in good health and CMV-seronegative. The sequenced sample was PBMCs. The gene calls are TRBV9 and TRBJ2-2; 8 bases are a match to TRBD2. The CDR3 protein is CASSVVAGGLVAGGLFF. The CDR3 DNA follows: TGTGCCAGCAGCGTAGTCGCGGGGGGCTTAGTGGCCGGGGGGCTGTTTTTT.